One sample yielded the 21 T cell receptor beta chains listed below, sequenced in a study of T cell responses to AZD1222 COVID-19 vaccine. Clones were read by immunoSEQ multiplex PCR, and TCRdb kept only the in-frame ones, dropping some. The table shows about 94,000 clones, with around 89% occurring only once. This material consisted of peripheral blood, taken 28 days after the second AZD1222 dose. The receptor source for this set is an adult who received the AZD1222 COVID-19 vaccine.

The V gene is TRBV5-1, the J gene TRBJ2-1; 10 bases are shared with TRBD2. CDR1 is SGHRS, CDR2 YFSETQ, per germline. V shed 4 bases and J 8 bases; nucleotides not matched to a gene: 9. The CDR3 is made up of 15 amino acids. This chain's CDR3 is CASSTGTSVFDEQFF. The CDR3, as DNA: TGCGCCAGCAGCACCGGGACTAGCGTCTTTGATGAGCAGTTCTTC.

The genes are TRBV30 and TRBJ1-2, with D possibly being TRBD1 (5 bases). The V gene lost 4 bases and the J gene lost 4 bases, with 10 bases spanning the gap. The CDR3 length is 12 residues. Germline CDR1 and CDR2: GTSNPN and SVGIG (reference sequence). CDR3 in amino acids: CAWTPGLYGYTF. DNA of the CDR3: TGTGCCTGGACCCCGGGGCTCTATGGCTACACCTTC.

In this sample, this clone turned up a few times. The chain couples TRBV19 to TRBJ1-2, with 7 bases identical to TRBD1. CDR1 and CDR2 (germline): LNHDA, SQIVND (reference sequence). The CDR3 is 13 amino acids. The trim removed 2 bases at V and 8 bases at J, leaving 5 bases unmatched. This CDR3 is CASSISPGGGYTF. The CDR3 nucleotides are TGTGCCAGTAGTATAAGTCCAGGGGGAGGCTACACCTTC.

This clone was counted between two and nine times. The J gene is TRBJ2-5, the V gene TRBV5-1, with D unclear. The germline V gene has CDR1 SGHRS and CDR2 YFSETQ. The CDR3 sequence is 14 residues long. V gave up 1 base and J gave up 3 bases, with 10 bases separating them. The CDR3 region has the DNA TGCGCCAGCAGCTTGTCGACCACCGAAGAGACCCAGTACTTC. It is translated as CASSLSTTEETQYF.

The rearrangement joins TRBV20-1 to TRBJ2-1; no reliable D call. This CDR3 contains 11 residues. Germline CDR1 and CDR2: DFQATT and SNEGSKA (reference sequence). The CDR3 sequence is CSAKWNLEQFF. Written as DNA, the CDR3 is TGCAGCGCCAAATGGAACCTTGAGCAGTTCTTC.

The chain couples TRBV7-8 to TRBJ1-5; D remains unclear. Deletions cut 5 bases from V and 0 bases from J, with 17 bases between. Germline CDR1 and CDR2: SGHVS and FQNEAQ. The CDR3 totals 17 residues. CDR3 DNA sequence: TGTGCCAGCAGCCCCCGAGTGGCCAGGAATAGCAATCAGCCCCAGCATTTT. This translates into CASSPRVARNSNQPQHF.

Remarks on this clone: Other DNA sequences in the same sample also yield this CDR3. This chain uses TRBV5-1 with TRBJ2-1, with 7 bases matching TRBD1. This CDR3 is built from 15 residues. Germline CDR1 SGHRS, CDR2 YFSETQ. Trimming took 4 bases from V and 0 from J; bases not matched to a gene: 4. CDR3 coding DNA: TGCGCCAGCAGCCTGACAGGGAGCTCCTACAATGAGCAGTTCTTC. Protein sequence: CASSLTGSSYNEQFF.

The rearrangement links TRBV2 to TRBJ1-2; no firm D call. Germline assignment: CDR1 SNHLY and CDR2 FYNNEI. Trimming pared 8 bases from V and 2 bases from J, leaving 18 bases between. The CDR3 loop spans 15 amino acids. The CDR3 DNA follows: TGTGCCAGCTACCACCTTAGTACAGTGAACTATGGCTACACCTTC. It encodes CASYHLSTVNYGYTF. The variable domain in full, with the rest retrieved from reference TRBV2 and TRBJ1-2, is EPEVTQTPSHQVTQMGQEVILRCVPISNHLYFYWYRQILGQKVEFLVSFYNNEISEKSEIFDDQFSVERPDGSNFTLKIRSTKLEDSAMYFCASYHLSTVNYGYTFGSGTRLTVV.

The CDR3 sequence: CASRQGIETQYF. The CDR3, as DNA: TGTGCCAGCAGGCAGGGTATAGAGACCCAGTACTTC. The chain couples TRBV27 to TRBJ2-5; D is perhaps TRBD1 (5 bases). Germline lookup yields CDR1 MNHEY and CDR2 SMNVEV (reference sequence). CDR3 size: 12 residues. V lost 6 bases and J 4 bases, leaving 9 bases between the germline ends.

The chain carries TRBV6-6 and TRBJ2-1, with 8 bases fitting TRBD2. This CDR3 region has 18 residues. V was clipped by 5 bases and J by 1 base; unmatched bases: 13. Germline values: CDR1 MNHNY, CDR2 SVGAGI (reference sequence). The CDR3 DNA sequence: TGTGCCAGCAGTCCGCTAGGTACGGGAGGGACATCCTACAATGAGCAGTTCTTC. It specifies CASSPLGTGGTSYNEQFF.

The chain employs TRBV2 and TRBJ2-5; 9 bases fit TRBD2. The trim removed 2 bases at V and 4 bases at J, leaving 2 bases unmatched. The germline V gene encodes CDR1 SNHLY and CDR2 FYNNEI. The CDR3 loop spans 14 amino acids. The CDR3 nucleotides read TGTGCCAGCAGTGAAAGCGGGAGGTTAGAGACCCAGTACTTC. Translation: CASSESGRLETQYF.

The V call is TRBV19, the J call TRBJ2-1; 13 bases line up with TRBD2. Germline assignment: CDR1 LNHDA and CDR2 SQIVND (reference sequence). The CDR3 spans 15 residues. J gave up 6 bases and V 3 bases, and 2 bases lay outside the gene matches. CDR3 residues: CASSMGLAGINEQFF. DNA for the CDR3: TGTGCCAGTAGTATGGGACTAGCGGGAATCAATGAGCAGTTCTTC.

The gene calls are TRBV19 and TRBJ2-3; D is perhaps TRBD2 (5 bases). The germline V gene encodes CDR1 LNHDA and CDR2 SQIVND (reference sequence). This CDR3 is built from 14 residues. The V and J ends lost 5 bases and 0 bases respectively, with 9 bases between them. CDR3 nucleotide sequence: TGTGCCAGTAGTCTTGGGAGTAGCACAGATACGCAGTATTTT. This codes for CASSLGSSTDTQYF.

V gene TRBV19 combines with J gene TRBJ2-2; 9 nucleotides agree with TRBD1. Unmatched junction bases numbered 10, after V lost 6 bases and J lost 5 bases. This CDR3 has 16 amino acids. The V gene's germline CDR1 is LNHDA and CDR2 SQIVND (reference sequence). CDR3 sequence (DNA): TGTGCCAGTAGAAAGGGACAGGGAGTCGGGACCGGGGAGCTGTTTTTT. Its translation: CASRKGQGVGTGELFF.

J is TRBJ2-7 and V is TRBV5-8; 14 bases agree with TRBD2. The CDR3 has 16 residues. The V segment lost 7 bases and the J segment 0 bases; nucleotides outside the gene matches: 6. Germline CDR1 and CDR2: SGHTS and YDEGEE. The CDR3 loop is CASSGLAGVFSYEQYF. CDR3 sequence (DNA): TGTGCCAGCTCGGGACTAGCGGGAGTTTTCTCCTACGAGCAGTACTTC.

V is TRBV21-1 and J is TRBJ1-5; the D call in the table, TRBD1, was not verified against the DNA. TRBV21-1 is a pseudogene. The CDR3 consists of 15 residues. The CDR3 DNA follows: TGTGCCAGCAGCAACCGCAGACAGGGGGTATGGGCCCAGCATTTT. Its protein product is CASSNRRQGVWAQHF.

The rearrangement links TRBV18 to TRBJ1-1, with D possibly TRBD1 on 5 matching bases. Per the germline V gene, CDR1 is KGHSH and CDR2 is LQKENI. Trimming stripped 2 bases from V and 1 base from J, with 14 bases between. This CDR3 is 16 amino acids long. For the CDR3, the DNA is TGTGCCAGCTCACCAGCTTCCCCCCAGGGGAACACTGAAGCTTTCTTT. It specifies CASSPASPQGNTEAFF.

The chain combines TRBV5-8 with TRBJ2-7, with TRBD1 matching over 8 bases. V dropped 0 bases and J dropped 3; count of bases not matched to a gene: 5. The CDR3 covers 15 residues. Germline V gives CDR1 SGHTS, CDR2 YDEGEE. The CDR3 is CASSLVPGTGYEQYF. The CDR3, as DNA: TGTGCCAGCAGCTTGGTCCCCGGGACAGGCTACGAGCAGTACTTC.

Of note for this clone: A read error may produce the germline difference seen at one junction end. This chain links TRBV18 with TRBJ2-5; TRBD2 matches 8 bases. This CDR3 region has 14 residues. CDR1 is KGHSH, CDR2 LQKENI, per germline. The CDR3 DNA reads TGTGCCAGCTCACCGATTAGCGGGGAAGAGGCCCAGTACTTC. Amino acid sequence: CASSPISGEEAQYF.

This rearrangement joins TRBV2 to TRBJ2-3, with 7 bases identical to TRBD2. The germline CDR1 and CDR2 sequences are SNHLY and FYNNEI. This CDR3 has 14 amino acids. The ends lost 3 bases at V and 4 bases at J; junction bases unmatched: 4. The CDR3, as DNA: TGTGCCAGCAGTGAGACTAGCTCTGCAGATACGCAGTATTTT. It yields the protein CASSETSSADTQYF.

The chain recombines TRBV11-2 with TRBJ1-6; 10 nucleotides line up with TRBD1. V was pared by 4 bases and J by 10 bases, with 7 bases of the junction left unmatched. CDR1 is SGHAT and CDR2 is FQNNGV in the germline V gene. The CDR3 runs 15 residues. CDR3 DNA: TGTGCCAGCAGCTCTGGACAGGGGGAAGGATCACCCCTCCACTTT. Its protein product is CASSSGQGEGSPLHF. Looking up the rest from reference TRBV11-2 and TRBJ1-6 gives the full variable domain: EAGVAQSPRYKIIEKRQSVAFWCNPISGHATLYWYQQILGQGPKLLIQFQNNGVVDDSQLPKDRFSAERLKGVDSTLKIQPAKLEDSAVYLCASSSGQGEGSPLHFGNGTRLTVT.